The sequence of this T cell receptor beta chain was determined in a study of human T cells and chemical hapten exposure. About the study: Upper-back patch tests with 0.01% DPC were read at 6 days.

The study, taken as a whole, reports: Expanded TCRs formed significantly more large CDR3 similarity clusters than controls. Donor immune responses may differ from healthy people's, since all donors had alopecia.

Single cDNA molecules in the library carried unique molecular identifiers attached during preparation. TCRdb analysed the RACE reads with MiXCR anew, one entry per CDR3 protein. Of 350,000 or so distinct CDR3 sequences listed, 6% to 8.5% were seen once; the top ten hold 7.5% to 9%. As concerns this clonotype: The antigen remains unidentified.

Time point: patch test 1, 2 weeks after DPC sensitization. The treatment was: therapeutic diphenylcyclopropenone sensitization with weekly scalp DPC. The specimen comprised whole blood, sampled in connection with sensitization to the hapten diphenylcyclopropenone (DPC). The clonotype originates from a woman younger than 30 with alopecia areata. Some clones in this sample may be carry-over from other donors' samples.

The CDR3 sequence: CASITGVNASNQPQHF. CDR3 coding DNA: TGTGCCAGCATTACAGGGGTCAACGCCAGCAATCAGCCCCAGCATTTT. The rearrangement uses TRBV9 and TRBJ1-5; the match to TRBD1 covers 7 bases. The CDR3 sequence is 16 residues long. Per germline, CDR1 SGDLS and CDR2 YYNGEE. V shed 6 bases and J 1 base; nucleotides not matched to a gene: 10.